This TCR beta chain was documented in a study of T cell changes during pregnancy in multiple sclerosis. The CDR3 consists of 14 residues. Trimming removed 0 bases from V and 1 base from J, with 5 bases in between. Germline V CDR1 and CDR2: MRHNA, SNTAGT. Sequenced by immunoSEQ multiplex PCR; TCRdb stores in-frame clones only, minus some. The data show some 47,000 clones, with approximately 90% seen just once and around 8% held by the top ten. The sequence came from a female donor with multiple sclerosis, enrolled in a pregnancy study. V is TRBV6-4 and J is TRBJ2-3; tentative D call: TRBD1 (5 bases). The sample consisted of CD8+ T cells from peripheral blood mononuclear cells, taken in the second trimester of pregnancy. The CDR3 sequence: CASSDSTGTDTQYF. The CDR3 nucleotides read TGTGCCAGCAGTGACTCGACAGGCACAGATACGCAGTATTTT.